What follows are 8 T cell receptor beta chains derived from one specimen sequenced in a study of T-cell memory formation after mild COVID-19 (dated by TCRdb to the early 2020s). Library creation used 5' RACE. The run used an Illumina NovaSeq 6000. In TCRdb, the public reads were trimmed at Q25 with fastp and aligned with MiXCR, with productive beta chains retained. Records with the same CDR3 protein are collapsed into one entry carrying the most frequent genes and DNA. The table for this sample lists approximately 60,000 distinct CDR3 sequences; more than 8% of them were counted only once. Of the sample, around 1.2% falls within the top ten clones. The sample consisted of PBMCs or a T cell subset sorted from them (not recorded which). Every receptor here comes from a man aged 18 to 29 who had mild COVID-19 (a few samples of this study predate the infection). The sample titles of this study are shuffled in the database, so cell type and time point are left out; the donor was told from shared clones.

This chain connects TRBV5-1 to TRBJ2-5, with 11 bases aligning to TRBD1. Germline V lookup: CDR1 SGHRS, CDR2 YFSETQ. V gave up 4 bases and J gave up 5 bases; unmatched junction bases: 4. The CDR3 contains 14 residues. CDR3 protein: CASSGTGGEETQYF. In nucleotides, the CDR3 is TGCGCCAGCAGCGGGACAGGGGGGGAGGAGACCCAGTACTTC. The full variable domain, in which reference TRBV5-1 and TRBJ2-5 provide the parts outside the CDR3, is KAGVTQTPRYLIKTRGQQVTLSCSPISGHRSVSWYQQTPGQGLQFLFEYFSETQRNKGNFPGRFSGRQFSNSRSEMNVSTLELGDSALYLCASSGTGGEETQYFGPGTRLLVL.

In its sample, this clonotype was seen a few times. The rearrangement links TRBV9 to TRBJ2-3; D is unclear. Germline V gene sequence: CDR1 SGDLS, CDR2 YYNGEE. This CDR3 contains 17 residues. Trimming took off 0 bases at V and 0 bases at J, with 14 bases between the two ends. CDR3 bases: TGTGCCAGCAGCGTAGCTCGAGGTGGCAGAAGCACAGATACGCAGTATTTT. Translated: CASSVARGGRSTDTQYF.

This clonotype was seen a few times. V and J are TRBV24-1 and TRBJ2-5, with D possibly matching TRBD1 (6 bases). CDR1 and CDR2 from the germline V gene are KGHDR and SFDVKD. The V gene lost 4 bases and the J gene lost 5 bases, with 7 bases spanning the gap. CDR3 length: 12 amino acids. The CDR3 here is CATSEGAETQYF. The DNA for the CDR3 is TGTGCCACCAGTGAGGGGGCCGAGACCCAGTACTTC.

Only a few counts were recorded for this clonotype. This chain joins TRBV7-9 and TRBJ1-1; D is ambiguous. This CDR3 is 14 amino acids long. V lost 1 base to trimming and J lost 2 bases, with 8 bases between them. Per germline, CDR1 SEHNR and CDR2 FQNEAQ (reference sequence). In nucleotides, the CDR3 is TGTGCCAGCAGCTTAGAGGGATCCAACACTGAAGCTTTCTTT. This encodes CASSLEGSNTEAFF.

This clonotype was found a few times. The chain links TRBV30 to TRBJ2-7; 7 bases align to TRBD1. The germline gives CDR1 GTSNPN, CDR2 SVGIG (reference sequence). J gave up 4 bases and V 3 bases, and 3 bases lay outside the gene matches. The CDR3 is 12 residues long. This CDR3 reads CAWSEDRYEQYF. For the CDR3, the DNA is TGTGCCTGGAGCGAGGACAGGTACGAGCAGTACTTC.

CDR3 nucleotides: TGTGCCAGCAGTTCTGGGGTGTCCTCTGAAGCTTTCTTT. Translating gives CASSSGVSSEAFF. The chain joins TRBV6-5 to TRBJ1-1; D call uncertain. Trimming took off 4 bases at V and 6 bases at J, with 12 bases between the two ends. In germline, CDR1 is MNHEY, CDR2 SVGAGI. The CDR3 covers 13 residues.

This clonotype has at least ten counts. V and J are TRBV7-9 and TRBJ2-5, with TRBD2 identical over 10 bases. This CDR3 region has 16 residues. Germline lookup yields CDR1 SEHNR and CDR2 FQNEAQ (reference sequence). Trimming cost V 3 bases and J 2 bases; bases outside gene matches: 6. CDR3 residues: CASSFGIAGGQETQYF. Here the CDR3 DNA reads TGTGCCAGCAGCTTCGGGATAGCGGGGGGACAAGAGACCCAGTACTTC.

The V and J genes are TRBV7-2 and TRBJ1-2, with 10 bases aligning to TRBD1. Germline-derived CDR1 and CDR2 are SGHTA and FQGNSA. CDR3 size: 13 residues. V was clipped by 5 bases and J by 5 bases; unmatched bases: 2. In DNA form, the CDR3 reads TGTGCCAGCAGCAGACAGGGGGCTTATGGCTACACCTTC. The encoded protein is CASSRQGAYGYTF.